There are many counts of the clone carrying this T cell receptor beta chain. Its antigen is still unknown. Germline CDR1 and CDR2: SGHRS and YFSETQ. This CDR3 has 14 residues. Between the trimmed V and J ends, which lost 9 bases and 2 bases, there was a span of 16 bases. These data belong to a study of T cells in Graves' hyperthyroidism and ophthalmopathy. Enrolled ophthalmopathy patients presented with a Clinical Activity Score of at least 3, a NOSPECS grade of at least 4, and disease duration under 3 months. The source of the PBMCs was roughly 10 ml of fresh peripheral blood. Study findings and constraints: Clonotypes that were expanded in thyroid above 0.001 mostly appeared in blood too.

RNA transcripts served as the template for amplifying TCR beta CDR3 regions. A first-round RT-PCR of the TCR CDR3 used the HTBI primer set. TCRdb fed the multiplex PCR reads into MiXCR, producing one record per CDR3 protein. The sample has under 400,000 distinct CDR3 sequences, 13% to 15% seen once. This receptor was obtained from a woman aged 60-75 years with Graves' ophthalmopathy. Sequencing was carried out using blood. This sequence joins TRBV5-1 and TRBJ2-3; D is tentatively TRBD1 or TRBD2 (5 bases each). The CDR3 coding sequence is TGCGCCACGACCACTGGGGACCCCACAGATACGCAGTATTTT. Translated, it gives CATTTGDPTDTQYF.